Below, 26 T cell receptor beta chains from the same sample are listed, as sequenced in a study of blood T cells in healthy people across ages. The use of a sample-barcoded 5' primer and a J-beta primer mix characterized a second PCR of roughly 6 to 11 cycles. MiXCR was run by TCRdb on the 5' RACE reads, yielding one entry per CDR3 protein. The sample yields some 560,000 distinct CDR3 sequences, around 27% seen once. These records were also assigned to another study, of T cells of mothers and their children.

Sequencing input: blood. The receptor source for this set is a boy younger than 10 in good health.

V and J are TRBV7-9 and TRBJ2-2, with TRBD1 matching over 7 bases. CDR1 and CDR2 from the germline V gene are SEHNR and FQNEAQ (reference sequence). With V trimmed by 4 bases and J by 6 bases, 8 bases remained unmatched. The CDR3 is made up of 15 amino acids. CDR3 sequence reads: CASSWRQGNPGELFF. In nucleotides, the CDR3 is TGTGCCAGCAGCTGGAGACAGGGTAACCCCGGGGAGCTGTTTTTT.

DNA for the CDR3: TGTGCCAGCAGCCCCGACAGGGGGTCGAACAAGCAGTACTTC. Amino acid sequence: CASSPDRGSNKQYF. The J gene is TRBJ2-7, the V gene TRBV13, with 9 bases lining up with TRBD1. The CDR3 is 14 residues long. CDR1 and CDR2 (germline): PRHDT, FYEKMQ (reference sequence). V was clipped by 5 bases and J by 8 bases; unmatched bases: 10.

The chain employs TRBV19 and TRBJ1-1, with TRBD1 identical over 9 bases. With V trimmed by 3 bases and J by 0 bases, 2 bases remained unmatched. In germline, CDR1 is LNHDA, CDR2 SQIVND (reference sequence). This CDR3 contains 15 residues. CDR3 nucleotide sequence: TGTGCCAGTAGTATGGGACAGGGCTTGAACACTGAAGCTTTCTTT. Its protein product is CASSMGQGLNTEAFF.

The rearrangement links TRBV6-2 or TRBV6-3 to TRBJ1-4; D gene unclear. The CDR3 spans 15 residues. V lost 6 bases, J lost 5 bases, and 16 bases lay in between. CDR1 is MNHEY and CDR2 is SVGEGT in the germline V gene. The CDR3 DNA follows: TGTGCCAGCAGCCGCGTCGGAGCCTTGAATGAAAAACTGTTTTTT. Translating it yields CASSRVGALNEKLFF.

This clonotype was counted only a few times. This rearrangement joins TRBV7-9 to TRBJ2-1; D is unresolved. The germline CDR1 and CDR2 sequences are SEHNR and FQNEAQ (reference sequence). CDR3 length: 11 residues. Trimming took 4 bases from V and 12 from J, leaving 10 bases between them. CDR3 amino acids: CASSSNRGQFF. The CDR3 region has the DNA TGTGCCAGCAGCTCTAACCGCGGGCAGTTCTTC.

The CDR3 DNA follows: TGCAGCGTTGGAGCTCAGGCCAACACTGAAGCTTTCTTT. Translation gives CSVGAQANTEAFF. This rearrangement joins TRBV29-1 to TRBJ1-1; the D is unclear. V lost 4 bases to trimming and J lost 2 bases, with 11 bases between them. Per germline, CDR1 SQVTM and CDR2 ANQGSEA. CDR3 length: 13 residues.

The chain combines TRBV11-2 with TRBJ2-3; 9 nucleotides match TRBD2. The CDR3 totals 16 residues. With V trimmed by 1 base and J by 5 bases, 7 bases remained unmatched. Per the germline V gene, CDR1 is SGHAT and CDR2 is FQNNGV. The CDR3 region has the DNA TGTGCCAGCAGCTTAGTCCCTAGCGGGACGGTAGATACGCAGTATTTT. As protein: CASSLVPSGTVDTQYF.

V is TRBV2 and J is TRBJ2-1; either TRBD1 or TRBD2 may fit D (6 bases each). The CDR3 loop spans 15 amino acids. CDR1 SNHLY and CDR2 FYNNEI come from the germline V gene. V lost 6 bases and J lost 5, with 17 bases in between. The CDR3 protein is CASRGLGGRDNEQFF. CDR3 nucleotide sequence: TGTGCCAGCAGGGGCCTGGGGGGCAGAGACAATGAGCAGTTCTTC.

This clonotype has a handful of counts. The V gene is TRBV6-1, the J gene TRBJ1-4; no definite D call. Germline V gene lookup returns CDR1 MNHNS and CDR2 SASEGT. This CDR3 region has 16 residues. Trimming shortened V by 2 bases and J by 6 bases, and 16 bases separated the two germline ends. The CDR3 protein is CASSEFGGRLDEKLFF. CDR3 in DNA: TGTGCCAGCAGTGAATTCGGAGGCAGGTTAGATGAAAAACTGTTTTTT.

The chain recombines TRBV27 with TRBJ2-7; 10 positions agree with TRBD2. V shed 4 bases, J shed 2 bases, and the junction held 5 bases outside the gene matches. Germline V gene sequence: CDR1 MNHEY, CDR2 SMNVEV (reference sequence). The CDR3 runs 15 residues. DNA for the CDR3: TGTGCCAGCAGTTCAATAGCGGGAGGAGCCTACGAGCAGTACTTC. This encodes CASSSIAGGAYEQYF.

J is TRBJ1-4 and V is TRBV6-5; possibly TRBD1 for D (5 bases). The ends were cut back, 4 bases at V and 2 bases at J, with 14 bases in the middle. The CDR3 length is 16 residues. Germline V gene sequence: CDR1 MNHEY, CDR2 SVGAGI. The CDR3 coding sequence is TGTGCCAGCAGTTGGACCTACGGGGGGACTAATGAAAAACTGTTTTTT. Translation: CASSWTYGGTNEKLFF.

This CDR3 reads CASSISLLASTDTQYF. CDR3 DNA: TGTGCCAGCAGTATCTCCTTACTAGCGAGCACAGATACGCAGTATTTT. This chain links TRBV27 with TRBJ2-3, with 7 positions matching TRBD2. CDR3 length equals 16 residues. J lost 0 bases, V lost 5 bases, and 8 bases had no gene match. CDR1 is MNHEY, CDR2 SMNVEV, per germline (reference sequence).

Only one count was recorded for this clonotype. The gene calls are TRBV29-1 and TRBJ1-3; 7 nucleotides align to TRBD1. The V and J ends lost 4 bases and 2 bases, in that order; junction bases with no gene match: 2. Per germline, CDR1 SQVTM and CDR2 ANQGSEA. The CDR3 is 13 residues long. CDR3 in amino acids: CSVGRGPGNTIYF. The CDR3 bases are TGCAGCGTTGGAAGGGGGCCTGGAAACACCATATATTTT.

This clonotype is classed as medium-sized. The chain is built from TRBV7-8 and TRBJ2-7; a possible D gene is TRBD2 (5 bases). The germline CDR1 and CDR2 sequences are SGHVS and FQNEAQ. CDR3 length: 15 residues. Trimming took 6 bases from V and 0 from J, leaving 15 bases between them. The CDR3 loop is CASRDYGASSYEQYF. The CDR3 DNA is TGTGCCAGCAGAGACTACGGTGCTAGCTCCTACGAGCAGTACTTC.

The rearrangement links TRBV29-1 to TRBJ2-2; D possibly corresponds to TRBD1 (5 bases). CDR1 SQVTM and CDR2 ANQGSEA come from the germline V gene. This CDR3 has 12 amino acids. Trimming shortened V by 4 bases and J by 5 bases, and 8 bases separated the two germline ends. CDR3 nucleotides: TGCAGCGTTGCTAGGGGAACCGGGGAGCTGTTTTTT. Translated, it gives CSVARGTGELFF.

This clonotype came up a few times. J is TRBJ2-3 and V is TRBV29-1; D ambiguous. CDR3 length: 12 amino acids. V was clipped by 6 bases and J by 11 bases, with 18 bases between them. The germline gives CDR1 SQVTM, CDR2 ANQGSEA. CDR3 DNA: TGCAGCGTCACTGAGGACCGCTATTTGCAGTATTTT. This encodes CSVTEDRYLQYF.

V and J are TRBV7-8 and TRBJ2-2; 8 bases are a match to TRBD2. V shed 5 bases and J 0 bases; nucleotides not matched to a gene: 5. The CDR3 contains 16 residues. Germline assignment: CDR1 SGHVS and CDR2 FQNEAQ. CDR3 nucleotides: TGTGCCAGCAGCCCCTTAGCGGGGACGAACACCGGGGAGCTGTTTTTT. Its translation: CASSPLAGTNTGELFF. The entire variable domain, with the rest obtained from reference TRBV7-8 and TRBJ2-2, is as follows: GAGVSQSPRYKVAKRGQDVALRCDPISGHVSLFWYQQALGQGPEFLTYFQNEAQLDKSGLPSDRFFAERPEGSVSTLKIQRTQQEDSAVYLCASSPLAGTNTGELFFGEGSRLTVL.

The rearrangement links TRBV7-9 to TRBJ2-4; D is undetermined. With 4 bases removed from V and 8 bases from J, the gap between germline ends came to 6 bases. In germline, CDR1 is SEHNR, CDR2 FQNEAQ (reference sequence). The CDR3 covers 11 residues. CDR3 nucleotide sequence: TGTGCCAGCAGCTCCGTTGACATTCAGTACTTC. Translation gives CASSSVDIQYF.

This clonotype came up a few times. The chain recombines TRBV3-1 with TRBJ1-1; weak D call: TRBD1 (5 bases). V lost 0 bases, J lost 3 bases, and 14 bases lay in between. The CDR3 extends over 16 amino acids. Germline V CDR1 and CDR2: LGHDT, YNNKEL (reference sequence). CDR3 DNA sequence: TGTGCCAGCAGCCAAGAAGAGGGGCGAGGACACACTGAAGCTTTCTTT. Residues: CASSQEEGRGHTEAFF. The full variable domain, completed using reference TRBV3-1 and TRBJ1-1, is DTAVSQTPKYLVTQMGNDKSIKCEQNLGHDTMYWYKQDSKKFLKIMFSYNNKELIINETVPNRFSPKSPDKAHLNLHINSLELGDSAVYFCASSQEEGRGHTEAFFGQGTRLTVV.

This clonotype was detected a few times. V is TRBV6-4 and J is TRBJ2-2; TRBD1 matches 8 bases. V lost 3 bases, J lost 1 base, and 1 base stayed unmatched. Germline V gene data show CDR1 as MRHNA and CDR2 as SNTAGT. The CDR3 is made up of 15 amino acids. The CDR3 protein is CASSEQGGNTGELFF. CDR3 DNA sequence: TGTGCCAGCAGTGAACAGGGGGGGAACACCGGGGAGCTGTTTTTT.

V and J are TRBV4-2 and TRBJ2-5; D possibly corresponds to TRBD2 (5 bases). In germline, CDR1 is LGHNA, CDR2 YNFKEQ. V lost 0 bases, J lost 3 bases, and 11 bases lay in between. CDR3 length: 15 residues. CDR3 nucleotide sequence: TGTGCCAGCAGCCAAGACGGGAATCCCAAAGAGACCCAGTACTTC. Amino acids: CASSQDGNPKETQYF.

DNA for the CDR3: TGTGCCAGCAGTTATTTCGGGGGGGAGGATACGCAGTATTTT. Its protein is CASSYFGGEDTQYF. This chain connects TRBV6-6 to TRBJ2-3; 8 nucleotides match TRBD2. Per germline, CDR1 MNHNY and CDR2 SVGAGI (reference sequence). J was trimmed by 6 bases and V by 3 bases; bases with no gene match: 5. This CDR3 spans 14 amino acids.

This clonotype has a handful of counts. The V gene is TRBV6-1, the J gene TRBJ1-2; D unclear. The CDR3 runs to 13 residues. Germline values: CDR1 MNHNS, CDR2 SASEGT. Trimming left V 4 bases short and J 0 bases short, with 6 bases between. CDR3 bases: TGTGCCAGCAGTGGGGGAGCTAACTATGGCTACACCTTC. Translation: CASSGGANYGYTF.

The sample holds one count of this clonotype. The J gene is TRBJ2-5, the V gene TRBV2; 8 positions match TRBD1. This CDR3 contains 17 residues. The V gene end was trimmed by 6 bases and the J gene end by 5 bases; junction bases not matched to a gene: 17. Looked up from germline, CDR1 is SNHLY and CDR2 is FYNNEI. Written as DNA, the CDR3 is TGTGCCAGCAGAGAGAGTTTGGACAGGGTTCGGCAGGAGACCCAGTACTTC. Translation gives CASRESLDRVRQETQYF.

The chain is built from TRBV20-1 and TRBJ2-5, with D unresolved. The better agreement between TRBJ2-7 and the DNA end casts doubt on the J call. The CDR3 is 14 amino acids. Germline CDR1 reads DFQATT; CDR2 reads SNEGSKA (reference sequence). The CDR3 reads CSARARFLSYEQYF. The CDR3, as DNA: TGCAGTGCTAGAGCCAGGTTCTTATCCTACGAGCAGTACTTC.

The chain carries TRBV5-6 and TRBJ1-5; 10 nucleotides agree with TRBD1. CDR3 length: 19 residues. J was trimmed by 6 bases and V by 3 bases; bases with no gene match: 18. Germline CDR1 reads SGHDT; CDR2 reads YYEEEE. CDR3 DNA sequence: TGTGCCAGCAGCTCGACCGAACAGACGACAGGGGGCGTAGGTCAGCCCCAGCATTTT. The encoded protein is CASSSTEQTTGGVGQPQHF. The whole variable domain, remainder taken from reference TRBV5-6 and TRBJ1-5, is DAGVTQSPTHLIKTRGQQVTLRCSPKSGHDTVSWYQQALGQGPQFIFQYYEEEERQRGNFPDRFSGHQFPNYSSELNVNALLLGDSALYLCASSSTEQTTGGVGQPQHFGDGTRLSIL.